These 4 T cell receptor beta chains came from one sample sequenced in a study of Ad26.COV2.S vaccination and SARS-CoV-2 variants. Treatment described: roughly 20 received Ad26.COV2.S at low or high dose, single or two shots; a few received placebo; per-sample allocation not given. It was on day 63 after the first vaccine or placebo injection that samples were taken. Profiled with immunoSEQ multiplex PCR; TCRdb holds only in-frame clones, not every one. The sample has under 500,000 clones; about 90% are singletons. The sample was peripheral blood, taken in a trial of Ad26.COV2.S vaccine versus placebo. These receptors originate from a person between 18 and 65 years old who received the Ad26.COV2.S COVID-19 vaccine or a placebo.

The rearrangement joins TRBV19 to TRBJ2-1; the match to TRBD1 covers 8 bases. CDR3 length: 19 amino acids. Germline CDR1 and CDR2: LNHDA and SQIVND (reference sequence). V was clipped by 2 bases and J by 0 bases; unmatched bases: 12. The CDR3 region is CASSILRTGSPSSYNEQFF. CDR3 DNA sequence: TGTGCCAGTAGTATACTCAGGACAGGGTCTCCGAGCTCCTACAATGAGCAGTTCTTC.

The chain is built from TRBV5-8 and TRBJ2-5; perhaps TRBD1 as D (7 bases). From germline, CDR1 is SGHTS and CDR2 YDEGEE. Trimming took off 4 bases at V and 4 bases at J, with 17 bases between the two ends. The CDR3 has 15 amino acids. The CDR3, as DNA: TGTGCCAGCAGCCGTAAAAACAGGGGACTAGAGACCCAGTACTTC. Translation gives CASSRKNRGLETQYF. The whole variable domain, remainder taken from reference TRBV5-8 and TRBJ2-5, is EAGVTQSPTHLIKTRGQQATLRCSPISGHTSVYWYQQALGLGLQFLLWYDEGEERNRGNFPPRFSGRQFPNYSSELNVNALELEDSALYLCASSRKNRGLETQYFGPGTRLLVL.

The CDR3 is CASSQDRVAAYEQYF. DNA for the CDR3: TGCGCCAGCAGCCAAGATAGGGTAGCCGCCTACGAGCAGTACTTC. The chain carries TRBV4-3 and TRBJ2-7; D gene uncertain. The ends were cut back, 0 bases at V and 2 bases at J, with 11 bases in the middle. The CDR3 is 15 amino acids. Germline V CDR1 and CDR2: LGHNA, YSLEER.

This clone was seen a handful of times. The J gene is TRBJ1-5, the V gene TRBV27; D perhaps matches TRBD1 (6 bases). In germline, CDR1 is MNHEY, CDR2 SMNVEV (reference sequence). The germline V and J ends were trimmed by 5 bases and 1 base, with 15 bases remaining between them. CDR3 length: 16 residues. The CDR3: CASSTQSGASNQPQHF. In DNA, the CDR3 is TGTGCCAGCAGTACCCAGTCGGGGGCCAGCAATCAGCCCCAGCATTTT.